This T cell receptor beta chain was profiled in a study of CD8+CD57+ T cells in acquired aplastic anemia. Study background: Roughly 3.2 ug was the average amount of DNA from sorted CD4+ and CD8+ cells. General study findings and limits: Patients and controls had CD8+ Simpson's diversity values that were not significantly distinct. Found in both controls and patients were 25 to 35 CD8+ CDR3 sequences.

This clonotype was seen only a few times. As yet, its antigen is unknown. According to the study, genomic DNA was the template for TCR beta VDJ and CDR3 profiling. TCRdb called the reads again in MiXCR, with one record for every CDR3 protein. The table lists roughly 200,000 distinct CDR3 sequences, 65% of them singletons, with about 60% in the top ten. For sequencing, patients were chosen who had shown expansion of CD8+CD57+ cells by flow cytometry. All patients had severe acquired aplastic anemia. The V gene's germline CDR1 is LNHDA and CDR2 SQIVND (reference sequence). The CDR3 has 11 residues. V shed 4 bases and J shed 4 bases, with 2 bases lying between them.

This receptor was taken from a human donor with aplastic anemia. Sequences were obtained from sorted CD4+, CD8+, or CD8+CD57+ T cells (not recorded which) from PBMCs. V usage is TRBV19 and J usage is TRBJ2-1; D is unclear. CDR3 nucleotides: TGTGCCAGTAGTAAGTACAATGAGCAGTTCTTC. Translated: CASSKYNEQFF.